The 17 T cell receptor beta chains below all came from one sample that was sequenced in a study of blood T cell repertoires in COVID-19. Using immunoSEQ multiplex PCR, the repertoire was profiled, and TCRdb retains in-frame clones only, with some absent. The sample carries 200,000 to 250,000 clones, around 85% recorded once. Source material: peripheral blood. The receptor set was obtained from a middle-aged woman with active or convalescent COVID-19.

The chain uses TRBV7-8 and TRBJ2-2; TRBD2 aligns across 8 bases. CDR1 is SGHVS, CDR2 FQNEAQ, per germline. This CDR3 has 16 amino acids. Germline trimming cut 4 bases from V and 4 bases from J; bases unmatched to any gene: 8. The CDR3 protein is CASSYSGTRSTGELFF. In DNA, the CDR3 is TGTGCCAGCAGCTATTCCGGGACTAGATCCACCGGGGAGCTGTTTTTT. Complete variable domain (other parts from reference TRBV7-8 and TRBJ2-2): GAGVSQSPRYKVAKRGQDVALRCDPISGHVSLFWYQQALGQGPEFLTYFQNEAQLDKSGLPSDRFFAERPEGSVSTLKIQRTQQEDSAVYLCASSYSGTRSTGELFFGEGSRLTVL.

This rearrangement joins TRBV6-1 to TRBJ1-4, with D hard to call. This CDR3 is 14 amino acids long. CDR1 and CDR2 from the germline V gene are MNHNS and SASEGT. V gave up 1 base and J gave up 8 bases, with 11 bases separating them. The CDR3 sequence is CASSEVFAEEKLFF. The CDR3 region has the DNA TGTGCCAGCAGTGAAGTCTTTGCAGAAGAAAAACTGTTTTTT.

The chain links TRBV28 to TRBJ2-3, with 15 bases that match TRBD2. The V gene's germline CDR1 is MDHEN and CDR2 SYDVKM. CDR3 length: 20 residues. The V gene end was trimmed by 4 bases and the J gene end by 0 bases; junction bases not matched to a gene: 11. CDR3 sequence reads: CASSSPGTSGGTTSTDTQYF. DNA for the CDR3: TGTGCCAGCAGTTCCCCCGGGACTAGCGGGGGGACGACTAGCACAGATACGCAGTATTTT.

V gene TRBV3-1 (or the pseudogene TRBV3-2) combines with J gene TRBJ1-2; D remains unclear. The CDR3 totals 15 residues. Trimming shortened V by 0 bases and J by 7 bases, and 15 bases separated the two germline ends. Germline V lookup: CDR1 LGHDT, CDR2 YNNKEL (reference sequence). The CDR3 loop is CASSQEADGRGGYTF. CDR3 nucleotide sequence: TGTGCCAGCAGCCAAGAAGCCGACGGGCGGGGTGGCTACACCTTC.

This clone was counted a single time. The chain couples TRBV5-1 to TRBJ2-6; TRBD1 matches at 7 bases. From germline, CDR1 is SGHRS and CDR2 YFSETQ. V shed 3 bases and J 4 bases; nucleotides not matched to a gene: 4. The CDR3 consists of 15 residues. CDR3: CASSSQGSGANVLTF. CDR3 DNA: TGCGCCAGCAGCTCACAGGGGAGCGGGGCCAACGTCCTGACTTTC.

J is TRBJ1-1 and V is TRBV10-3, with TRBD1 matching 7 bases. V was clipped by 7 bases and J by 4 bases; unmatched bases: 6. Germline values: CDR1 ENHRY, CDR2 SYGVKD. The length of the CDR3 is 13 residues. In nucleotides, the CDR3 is TGTGCCATCAAAGAGGCAGGGGGCACTGAAGCTTTCTTT. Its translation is CAIKEAGGTEAFF.

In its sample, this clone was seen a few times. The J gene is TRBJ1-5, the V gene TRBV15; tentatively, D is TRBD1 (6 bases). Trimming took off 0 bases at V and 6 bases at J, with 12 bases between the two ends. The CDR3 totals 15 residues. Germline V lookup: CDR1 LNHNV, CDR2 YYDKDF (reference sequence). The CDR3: CATSRDLQGFQPQHF. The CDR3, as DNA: TGTGCCACCAGCAGAGATCTCCAGGGGTTTCAGCCCCAGCATTTT.

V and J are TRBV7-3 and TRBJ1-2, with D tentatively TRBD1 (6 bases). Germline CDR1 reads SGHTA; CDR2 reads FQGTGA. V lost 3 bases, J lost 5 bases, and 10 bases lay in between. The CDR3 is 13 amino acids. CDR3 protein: CASSLTGAYGYTF. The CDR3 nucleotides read TGTGCCAGCAGCTTGACAGGCGCATATGGCTACACCTTC.

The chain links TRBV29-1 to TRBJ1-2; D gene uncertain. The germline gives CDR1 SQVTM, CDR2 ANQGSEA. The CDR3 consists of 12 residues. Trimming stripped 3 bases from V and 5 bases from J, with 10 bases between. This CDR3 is CSVDGGFYGYTF. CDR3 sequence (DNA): TGCAGCGTTGACGGCGGATTTTATGGCTACACCTTC.

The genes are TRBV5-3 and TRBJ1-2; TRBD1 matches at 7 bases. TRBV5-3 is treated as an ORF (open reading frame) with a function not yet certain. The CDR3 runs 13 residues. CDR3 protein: CVDREFPCVGYTF. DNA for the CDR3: TGTGTTGACAGGGAATTCCCTTGCGTTGGCTACACCTTC.

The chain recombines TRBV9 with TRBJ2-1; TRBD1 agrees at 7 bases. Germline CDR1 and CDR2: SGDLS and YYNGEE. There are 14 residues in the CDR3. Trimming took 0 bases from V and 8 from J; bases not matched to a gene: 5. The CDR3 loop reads CASSVANRGYEQFF. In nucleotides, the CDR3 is TGTGCCAGCAGCGTAGCTAACAGGGGATATGAGCAGTTCTTC.

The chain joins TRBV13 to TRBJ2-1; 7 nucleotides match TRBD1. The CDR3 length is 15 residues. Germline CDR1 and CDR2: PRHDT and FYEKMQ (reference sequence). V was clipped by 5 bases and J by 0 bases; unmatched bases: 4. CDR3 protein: CASSHRDSSYNEQFF. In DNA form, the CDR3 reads TGTGCCAGCAGCCACCGGGACAGCTCCTACAATGAGCAGTTCTTC.

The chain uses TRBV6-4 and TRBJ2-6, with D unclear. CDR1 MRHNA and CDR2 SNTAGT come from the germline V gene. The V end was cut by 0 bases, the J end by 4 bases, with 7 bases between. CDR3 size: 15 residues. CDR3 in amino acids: CASSDSSEGANVLTF. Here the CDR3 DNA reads TGTGCCAGCAGTGACTCAAGTGAGGGGGCCAACGTCCTGACTTTC.

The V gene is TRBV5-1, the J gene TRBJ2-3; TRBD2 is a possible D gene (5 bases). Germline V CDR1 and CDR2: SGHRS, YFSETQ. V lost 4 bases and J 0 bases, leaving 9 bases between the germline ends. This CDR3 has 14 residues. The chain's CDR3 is CASSRLPSTDTQYF. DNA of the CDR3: TGCGCCAGCAGCAGACTACCTAGCACAGATACGCAGTATTTT.

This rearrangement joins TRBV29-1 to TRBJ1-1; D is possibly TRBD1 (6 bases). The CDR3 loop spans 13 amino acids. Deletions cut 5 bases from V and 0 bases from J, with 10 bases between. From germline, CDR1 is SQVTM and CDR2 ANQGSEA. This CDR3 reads CSVNRDMNTEAFF. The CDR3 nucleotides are TGCAGCGTTAACAGGGACATGAACACTGAAGCTTTCTTT.

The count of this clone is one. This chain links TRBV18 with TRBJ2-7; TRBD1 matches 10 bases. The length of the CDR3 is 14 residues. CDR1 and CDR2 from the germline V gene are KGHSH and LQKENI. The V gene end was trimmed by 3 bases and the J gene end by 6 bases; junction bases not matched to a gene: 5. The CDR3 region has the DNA TGTGCCAGCTCACCCCGGGACAGGGGCCTCGAGCAGTACTTC. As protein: CASSPRDRGLEQYF.

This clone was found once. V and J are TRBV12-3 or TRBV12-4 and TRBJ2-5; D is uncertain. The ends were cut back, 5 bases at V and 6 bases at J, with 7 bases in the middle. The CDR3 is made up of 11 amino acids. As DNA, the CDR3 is TGTGCCAGCAGTAACAGACAGACCCAGTACTTC. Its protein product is CASSNRQTQYF.